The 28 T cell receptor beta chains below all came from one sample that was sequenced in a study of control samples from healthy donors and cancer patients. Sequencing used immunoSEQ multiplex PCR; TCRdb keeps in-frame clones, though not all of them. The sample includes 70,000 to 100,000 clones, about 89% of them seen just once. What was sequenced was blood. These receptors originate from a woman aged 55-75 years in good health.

The DNA of the CDR3 is TGTGCCAGCAGCCCTACTGATGCCTACGAGCAGTACTTC. Translating gives CASSPTDAYEQYF. J is TRBJ2-7 and V is TRBV6-2 or TRBV6-3; D gene unclear. The CDR3 loop spans 13 amino acids. V dropped 6 bases and J dropped 2 bases, with 11 bases sitting between them. From germline, CDR1 is MNHEY and CDR2 SVGEGT.

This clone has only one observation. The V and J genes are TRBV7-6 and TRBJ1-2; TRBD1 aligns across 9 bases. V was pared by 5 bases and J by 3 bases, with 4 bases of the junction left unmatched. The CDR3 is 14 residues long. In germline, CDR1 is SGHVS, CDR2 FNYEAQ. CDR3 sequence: CASSPGQGHYGYTF. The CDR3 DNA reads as TGTGCCAGCAGCCCCGGACAGGGGCACTATGGCTACACCTTC.

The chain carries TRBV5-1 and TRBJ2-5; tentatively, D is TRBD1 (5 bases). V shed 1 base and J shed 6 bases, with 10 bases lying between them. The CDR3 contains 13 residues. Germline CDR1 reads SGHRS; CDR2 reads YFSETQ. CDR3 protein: CASSLQGGKTQYF. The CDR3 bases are TGCGCCAGCAGCTTGCAGGGTGGTAAGACCCAGTACTTC.

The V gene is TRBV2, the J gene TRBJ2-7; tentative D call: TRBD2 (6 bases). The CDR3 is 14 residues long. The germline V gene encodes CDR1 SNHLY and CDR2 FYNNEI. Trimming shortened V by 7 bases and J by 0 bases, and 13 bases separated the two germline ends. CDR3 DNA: TGTGCCAGCATCGTGACTAGGGGCTCCTACGAGCAGTACTTC. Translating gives CASIVTRGSYEQYF.

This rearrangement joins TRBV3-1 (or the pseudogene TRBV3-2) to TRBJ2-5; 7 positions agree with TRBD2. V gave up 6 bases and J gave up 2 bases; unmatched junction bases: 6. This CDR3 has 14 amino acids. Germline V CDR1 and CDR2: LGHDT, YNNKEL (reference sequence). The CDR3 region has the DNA TGTGCCAGCAGTCCTAGCGGACTACAAGAGACCCAGTACTTC. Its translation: CASSPSGLQETQYF.

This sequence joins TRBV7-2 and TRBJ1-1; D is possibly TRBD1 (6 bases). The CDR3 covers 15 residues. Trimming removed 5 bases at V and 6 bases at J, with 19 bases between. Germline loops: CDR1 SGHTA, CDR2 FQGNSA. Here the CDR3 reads CASSPLPVGQPEAFF. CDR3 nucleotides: TGTGCCAGCAGCCCCCTTCCCGTCGGACAGCCTGAAGCTTTCTTT.

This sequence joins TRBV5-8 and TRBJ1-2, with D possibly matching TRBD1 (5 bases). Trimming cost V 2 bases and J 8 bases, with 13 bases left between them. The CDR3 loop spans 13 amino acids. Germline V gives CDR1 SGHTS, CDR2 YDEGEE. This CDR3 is CASSLVGLGGYTF. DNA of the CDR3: TGTGCCAGCAGCTTAGTGGGACTAGGAGGCTACACCTTC.

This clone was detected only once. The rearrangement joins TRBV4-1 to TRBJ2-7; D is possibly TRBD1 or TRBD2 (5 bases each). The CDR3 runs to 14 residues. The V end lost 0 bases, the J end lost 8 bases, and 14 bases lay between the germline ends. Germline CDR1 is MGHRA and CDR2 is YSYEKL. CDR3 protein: CASSQEQTGGQQYF. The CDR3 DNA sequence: TGCGCCAGCAGCCAAGAACAAACAGGAGGACAGCAGTACTTC.

CDR3 coding DNA: TGTGCCGTCGAAACCAGGGGGCTGGTTGCTTTCTTT. As protein: CAVETRGLVAFF. The chain employs TRBV19 and TRBJ1-1, with 8 bases fitting TRBD1. With V trimmed by 11 bases and J by 11 bases, 13 bases remained unmatched. Germline V gene sequence: CDR1 LNHDA, CDR2 SQIVND (reference sequence). The length of the CDR3 is 12 residues.

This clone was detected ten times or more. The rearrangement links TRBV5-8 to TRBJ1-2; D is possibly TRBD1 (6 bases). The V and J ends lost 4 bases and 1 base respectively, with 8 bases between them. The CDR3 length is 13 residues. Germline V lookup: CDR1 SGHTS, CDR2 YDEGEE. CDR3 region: CASSGQFNYGYTF. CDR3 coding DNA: TGTGCCAGCAGCGGACAGTTTAACTATGGCTACACCTTC.

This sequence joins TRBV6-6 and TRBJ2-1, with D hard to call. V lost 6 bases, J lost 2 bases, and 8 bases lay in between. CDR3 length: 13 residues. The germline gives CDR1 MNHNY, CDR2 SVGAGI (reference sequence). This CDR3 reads CASRDETYNEQFF. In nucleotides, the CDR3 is TGTGCCAGCAGGGACGAAACCTACAATGAGCAGTTCTTC.

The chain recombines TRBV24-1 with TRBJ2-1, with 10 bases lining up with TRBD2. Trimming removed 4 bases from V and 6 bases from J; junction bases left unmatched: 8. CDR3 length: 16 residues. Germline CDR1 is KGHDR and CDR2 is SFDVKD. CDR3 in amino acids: CATSDPSGSLSNEQFF. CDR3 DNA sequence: TGTGCCACCAGTGACCCTAGCGGGAGCCTGAGCAATGAGCAGTTCTTC.

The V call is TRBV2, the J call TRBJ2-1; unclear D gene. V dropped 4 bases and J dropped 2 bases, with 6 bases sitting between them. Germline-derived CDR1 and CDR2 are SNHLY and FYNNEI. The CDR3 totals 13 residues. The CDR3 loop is CASSVEPYNEQFF. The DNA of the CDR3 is TGTGCCAGCAGTGTTGAGCCCTACAATGAGCAGTTCTTC.

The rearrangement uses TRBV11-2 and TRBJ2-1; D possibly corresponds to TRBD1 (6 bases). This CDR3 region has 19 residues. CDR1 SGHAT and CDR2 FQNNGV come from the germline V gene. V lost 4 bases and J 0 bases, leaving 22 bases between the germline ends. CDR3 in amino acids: CASSSLGGGGGGSYNEQFF. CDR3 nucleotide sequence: TGTGCCAGCAGCTCGTTAGGGGGTGGGGGCGGAGGCTCCTACAATGAGCAGTTCTTC.

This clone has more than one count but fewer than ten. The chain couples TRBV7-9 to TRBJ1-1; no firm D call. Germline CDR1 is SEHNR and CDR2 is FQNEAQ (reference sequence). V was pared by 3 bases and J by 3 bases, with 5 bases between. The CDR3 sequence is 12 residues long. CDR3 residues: CASSFGDTEAFF. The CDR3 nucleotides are TGTGCCAGCAGCTTTGGGGACACTGAAGCTTTCTTT.

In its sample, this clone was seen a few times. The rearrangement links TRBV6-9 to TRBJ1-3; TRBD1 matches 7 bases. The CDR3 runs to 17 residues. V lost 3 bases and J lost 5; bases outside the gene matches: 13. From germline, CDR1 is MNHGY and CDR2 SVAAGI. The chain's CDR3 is CASSYQRDSPFRNTIYF. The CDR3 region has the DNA TGTGCCAGCAGTTACCAACGGGACAGCCCCTTCCGAAACACCATATATTTT.

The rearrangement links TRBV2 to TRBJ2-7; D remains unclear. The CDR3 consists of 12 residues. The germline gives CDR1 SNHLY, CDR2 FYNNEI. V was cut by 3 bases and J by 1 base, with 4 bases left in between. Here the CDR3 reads CASSDISYEQYF. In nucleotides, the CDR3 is TGTGCCAGCAGTGATATTTCCTACGAGCAGTACTTC. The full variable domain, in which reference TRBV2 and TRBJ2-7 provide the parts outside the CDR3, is EPEVTQTPSHQVTQMGQEVILRCVPISNHLYFYWYRQILGQKVEFLVSFYNNEISEKSEIFDDQFSVERPDGSNFTLKIRSTKLEDSAMYFCASSDISYEQYFGPGTRLTVT.

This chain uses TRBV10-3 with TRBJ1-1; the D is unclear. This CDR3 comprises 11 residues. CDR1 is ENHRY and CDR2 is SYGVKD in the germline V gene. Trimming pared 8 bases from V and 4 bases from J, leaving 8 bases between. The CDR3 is CAIGDTTEAFF. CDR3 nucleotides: TGTGCCATCGGGGATACCACTGAAGCTTTCTTT.

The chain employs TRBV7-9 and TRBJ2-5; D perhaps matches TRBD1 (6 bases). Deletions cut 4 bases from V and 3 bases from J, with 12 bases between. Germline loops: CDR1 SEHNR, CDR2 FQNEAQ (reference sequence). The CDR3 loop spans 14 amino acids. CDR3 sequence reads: CASSSLYREETQYF. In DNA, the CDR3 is TGTGCCAGCAGCTCATTGTACAGGGAAGAGACCCAGTACTTC.

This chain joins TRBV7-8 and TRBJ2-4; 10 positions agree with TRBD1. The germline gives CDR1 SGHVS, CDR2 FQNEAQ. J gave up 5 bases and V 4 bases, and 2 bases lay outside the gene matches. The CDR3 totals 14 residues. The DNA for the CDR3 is TGTGCCAGCAGCTCAGACAGGGGGCAAAACATTCAGTACTTC. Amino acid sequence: CASSSDRGQNIQYF.

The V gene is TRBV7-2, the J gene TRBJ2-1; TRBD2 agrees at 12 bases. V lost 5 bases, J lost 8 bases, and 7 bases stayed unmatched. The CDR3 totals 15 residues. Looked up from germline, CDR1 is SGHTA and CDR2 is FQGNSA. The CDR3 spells CASSRTSGIVDEQFF. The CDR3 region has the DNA TGTGCCAGCAGCCGGACTAGCGGGATTGTGGATGAGCAGTTCTTC.

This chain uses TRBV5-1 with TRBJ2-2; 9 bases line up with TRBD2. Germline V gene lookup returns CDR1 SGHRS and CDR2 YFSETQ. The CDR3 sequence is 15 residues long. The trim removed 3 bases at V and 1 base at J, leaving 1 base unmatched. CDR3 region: CASSSLAGNTGELFF. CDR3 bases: TGCGCCAGCAGCTCACTAGCGGGGAACACCGGGGAGCTGTTTTTT.

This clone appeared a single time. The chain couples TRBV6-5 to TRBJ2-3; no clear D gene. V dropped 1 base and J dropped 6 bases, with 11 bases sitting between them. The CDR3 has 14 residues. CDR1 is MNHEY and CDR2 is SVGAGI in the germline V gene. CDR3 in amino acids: CASSYYSSQDTQYF. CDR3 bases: TGTGCCAGCAGTTACTACTCTTCCCAGGATACGCAGTATTTT.

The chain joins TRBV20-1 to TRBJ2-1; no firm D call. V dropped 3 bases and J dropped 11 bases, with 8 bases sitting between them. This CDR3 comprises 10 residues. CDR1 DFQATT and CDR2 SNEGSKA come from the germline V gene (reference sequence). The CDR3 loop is CSASGFQQFF. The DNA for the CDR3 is TGCAGTGCTAGTGGCTTCCAGCAGTTCTTC.

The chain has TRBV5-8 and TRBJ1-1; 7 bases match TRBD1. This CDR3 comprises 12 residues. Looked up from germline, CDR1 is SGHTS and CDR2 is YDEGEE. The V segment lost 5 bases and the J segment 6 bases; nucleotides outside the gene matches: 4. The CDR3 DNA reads TGTGCCAGCAGACGACAGGGACCTGAAGCTTTCTTT. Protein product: CASRRQGPEAFF.

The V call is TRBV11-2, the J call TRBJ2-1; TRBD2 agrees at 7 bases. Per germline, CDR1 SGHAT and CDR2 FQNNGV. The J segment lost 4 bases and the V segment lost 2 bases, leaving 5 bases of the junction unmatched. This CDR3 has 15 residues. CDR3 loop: CASSLRWEGYNEQFF. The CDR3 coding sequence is TGTGCCAGCAGCTTAAGGTGGGAGGGTTACAATGAGCAGTTCTTC.

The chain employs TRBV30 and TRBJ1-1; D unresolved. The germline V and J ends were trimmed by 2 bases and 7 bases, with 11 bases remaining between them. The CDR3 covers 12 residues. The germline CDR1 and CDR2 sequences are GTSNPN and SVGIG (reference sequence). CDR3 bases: TGTGCCTGGAGTTACGTAAAGTTTGAAGCTTTCTTT. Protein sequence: CAWSYVKFEAFF. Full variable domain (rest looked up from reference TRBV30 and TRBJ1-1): SQTIHQWPATLVQPVGSPLSLECTVEGTSNPNLYWYRQAAGRGLQLLFYSVGIGQISSEVPQNLSASRPQDRQFILSSKKLLLSDSGFYLCAWSYVKFEAFFGQGTRLTVV.

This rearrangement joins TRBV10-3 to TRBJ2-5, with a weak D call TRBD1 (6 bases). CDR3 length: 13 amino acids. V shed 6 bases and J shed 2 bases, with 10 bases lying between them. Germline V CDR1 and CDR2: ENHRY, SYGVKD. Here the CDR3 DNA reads TGTGCCATCAGCAGGGGATTACAAGAGACCCAGTACTTC. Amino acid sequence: CAISRGLQETQYF.